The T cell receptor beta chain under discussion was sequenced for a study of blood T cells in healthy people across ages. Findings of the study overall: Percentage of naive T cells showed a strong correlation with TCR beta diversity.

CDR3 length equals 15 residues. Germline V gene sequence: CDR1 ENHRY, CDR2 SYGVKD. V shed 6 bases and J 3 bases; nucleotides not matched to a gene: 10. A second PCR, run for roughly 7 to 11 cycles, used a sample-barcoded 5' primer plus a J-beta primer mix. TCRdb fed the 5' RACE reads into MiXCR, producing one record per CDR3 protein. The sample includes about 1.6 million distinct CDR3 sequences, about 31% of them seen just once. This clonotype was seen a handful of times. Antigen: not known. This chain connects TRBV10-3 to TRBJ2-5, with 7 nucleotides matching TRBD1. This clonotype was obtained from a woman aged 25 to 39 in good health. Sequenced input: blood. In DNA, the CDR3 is TGTGCCATCAGCGACGGACAGGCGCTCGAAGAGACCCAGTACTTC. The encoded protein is CAISDGQALEETQYF.